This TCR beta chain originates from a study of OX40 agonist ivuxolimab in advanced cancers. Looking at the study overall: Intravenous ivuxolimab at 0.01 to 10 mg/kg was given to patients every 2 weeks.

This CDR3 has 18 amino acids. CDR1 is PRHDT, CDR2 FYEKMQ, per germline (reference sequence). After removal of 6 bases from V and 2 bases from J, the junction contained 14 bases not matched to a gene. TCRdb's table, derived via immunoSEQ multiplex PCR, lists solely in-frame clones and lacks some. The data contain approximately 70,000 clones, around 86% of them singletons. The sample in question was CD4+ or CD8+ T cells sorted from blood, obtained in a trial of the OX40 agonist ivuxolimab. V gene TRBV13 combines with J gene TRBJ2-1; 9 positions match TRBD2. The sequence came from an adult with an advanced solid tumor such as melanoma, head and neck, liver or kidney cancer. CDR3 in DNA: TGTGCCAGCAGAACCCTGCGGGGGGGCGGAGGAACCTACAATGAGCAGTTCTTC. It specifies CASRTLRGGGGTYNEQFF.